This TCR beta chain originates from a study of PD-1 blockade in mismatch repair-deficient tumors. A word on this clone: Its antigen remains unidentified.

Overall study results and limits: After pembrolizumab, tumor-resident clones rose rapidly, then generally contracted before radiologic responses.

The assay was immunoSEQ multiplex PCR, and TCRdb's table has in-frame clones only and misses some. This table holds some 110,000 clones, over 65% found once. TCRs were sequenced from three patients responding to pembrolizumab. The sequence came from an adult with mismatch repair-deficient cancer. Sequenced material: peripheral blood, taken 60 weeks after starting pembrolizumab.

The chain's CDR3 is CASSSRTDTQYF. The CDR3 nucleotides are TGTGCCAGCAGCTCCCGGACAGATACGCAGTATTTT. The chain is built from TRBV13 and TRBJ2-3; no definite D call. The V and J ends lost 4 bases and 3 bases respectively, with 5 bases between them. CDR1 and CDR2 from the germline V gene are PRHDT and FYEKMQ (reference sequence). This CDR3 contains 12 residues.